These T cell receptor beta chains were read from a single sample in a study of CXCR3-negative and CXCR3-positive naive CD8 T cells. TCRdb derives one entry per CDR3 protein from the 5' RACE reads, leaving out DNA. The repertoire shows approximately 140,000 distinct CDR3 sequences; the top ten hold roughly 0.27%. Sequencing was done on a sample of naive CXCR3+ CD8+ T cells from blood. These receptors were taken from a human donor in good health. Some clones in this sample may be carry-over from other donors' samples. Both conserved end residues are part of each CDR3. Each record gives: V gene, J gene, CDR3 protein.

>TRBV28|TRBJ2-1
CASSPLAGYNEQFF
>TRBV29-1|TRBJ2-1
CSVHREGPVNEQFF
>TRBV29-1|TRBJ1-1
CSVARGSGTITEAFF
>TRBV9|TRBJ2-1
CASSVEKLAGPGNEQFF
>TRBV9|TRBJ2-1
CASSAGTGDDEQFF
>TRBV5-1|TRBJ1-1
CASSSGGTWNTEAFF
>TRBV28|TRBJ2-3
CASSGRLTDTQYF
>TRBV29-1|TRBJ2-7
CSVVHSYEQYF
>TRBV29-1|TRBJ2-7
CSVERQGAQEQYF
>TRBV7-9|TRBJ2-1
CASSLAVEAGVRYNEQFF
>TRBV15|TRBJ2-7
CATSRGVSDEQYF
>TRBV28|TRBJ2-7
CASSFRGVSLYEQYF
>TRBV20-1|TRBJ2-7
CSARDSQTSVSYEQYF
>TRBV20-1|TRBJ2-1
CSASPGGLVNEQFF
>TRBV13|TRBJ2-1
CASSQASYEQFF
>TRBV28|TRBJ2-7
CASSLFSGSSYEQYF
>TRBV20-1|TRBJ2-7
CSARDIRGETYEQYF
>TRBV13|TRBJ1-1
CASNFISNTEAFF
>TRBV25-1|TRBJ2-5
CASSEYQEETQYF
>TRBV4-1|TRBJ2-3
CASSPSDITDTQYF
>TRBV9|TRBJ1-1
CASSVDNRKNTEAFF
>TRBV12-3/TRBV12-4|TRBJ1-2
CASSWDRVYGYTF
>TRBV14|TRBJ2-5
CACSQVGGDETQYF
>TRBV2|TRBJ1-3
CASRNPLGDTIYF
>TRBV11-2|TRBJ2-7
CASSTTELRHYEQYF
>TRBV7-6|TRBJ2-2
CASSLGSPNTGELFF
>TRBV28|TRBJ2-3
CASSTRVAGGPPDTQYF
>TRBV7-2|TRBJ2-3
CASSLRGGVSTDTQYF
>TRBV2|TRBJ2-3
CASSKGQASGTDTQYF
>TRBV29-1|TRBJ2-3
CSVGSGTSVRIDTQYF
>TRBV19|TRBJ1-1
CASGPQGWTEAFF
>TRBV12-3/TRBV12-4|TRBJ2-1
CANSLASAYNEQFF
>TRBV29-1|TRBJ2-5
CSLEGVGGQETQYF
>TRBV19|TRBJ1-1
CASSISAVEFPPFF
>TRBV14|TRBJ1-1
CASSPALDTEAFF
>TRBV5-1|TRBJ1-6
CASSLGHLEGSPLHF
>TRBV29-1|TRBJ2-7
CSVVPPGTEGYEQYF
>TRBV12-3/TRBV12-4|TRBJ2-1
CASSFHWEDGKIISYNEQFF
>TRBV7-9|TRBJ1-3
CASEGRGTNTIYF
>TRBV3-1|TRBJ1-1
CASSHAGTGTEAFF
>TRBV7-2|TRBJ2-1
CASSFLVNGGEQFF
>TRBV3-1|TRBJ2-7
CASSFGTGDYEQYF
>TRBV6-1|TRBJ2-1
CASKGLAGGPFNEQFF
>TRBV7-9|TRBJ2-3
CASSPLGGGDTQYF
>TRBV27|TRBJ2-7
CASSSLGTSRAGATYEQYF
>TRBV7-9|TRBJ2-5
CASSLGQSDTGYQETQYF
>TRBV4-3|TRBJ2-5
CASSQAYPGAEETQYF
>TRBV29-1|TRBJ2-1
CSVCSGGEFDEQFF
>TRBV7-2|TRBJ2-1
CASSLDPSNEQFF
>TRBV7-9|TRBJ1-1
CASSLDGTVNKNTEAFF
>TRBV12-3/TRBV12-4|TRBJ2-3
CASSFQGLDTQYF
>TRBV15|TRBJ1-1
CATSSPSSMDTEAFF
>TRBV6-5|TRBJ2-3
CASSPGTFTDTQYF
>TRBV29-1|TRBJ1-1
CSFWEGTEAFF
>TRBV15|TRBJ1-1
CATSRVQGGTEAFF
>TRBV14|TRBJ1-5
CASSQDPTAPENNQPQHF
>TRBV5-1|TRBJ2-7
CASSPWDRGSYEQYF